This TCR beta chain was obtained from a study of cytomegalovirus exposure and HLA in healthy donors. This table comes from immunoSEQ multiplex PCR, and its TCRdb copy is limited to in-frame clones, with some not included. The repertoire consists of fewer than 70,000 clones, with over 75% occurring once and the leading ten covering less than 4%. The donors belonged to the approximately 130-subject validation cohort, separate from the approximately 700-subject first cohort. In this sample, this clone is medium-sized. Germline values: CDR1 LNHNV, CDR2 YYDKDF (reference sequence). With V trimmed by 0 bases and J by 0 bases, 5 bases remained unmatched. This CDR3 has 16 amino acids.

Sequenced: PBMCs. The rearrangement links TRBV15 to TRBJ2-7, with 7 bases that match TRBD1. This clonotype was sampled from a man aged 18 to 30 in good health and CMV-seronegative. The CDR3 DNA is TGTGCCACCAGCAGAGATCTTGGGGACAGCTCCTACGAGCAGTACTTC. As protein: CATSRDLGDSSYEQYF.